What follows is one T cell receptor beta chain and its context. As yet, its antigen is unknown. From germline, CDR1 is SQVTM and CDR2 ANQGSEA. The CDR3 length is 14 residues. Trimming pared 6 bases from V and 2 bases from J, leaving 17 bases between. Sequencing was at survey level. Sequencing used immunoSEQ multiplex PCR; TCRdb keeps in-frame clones, though not all of them. The sample holds 64,000 or so clones; 70% to 85% are singletons and the top ten take roughly 5.2%. This entry comes from a study of pediatric ulcerative colitis. Study-wide points: Blood-rectal clonal overlap within each person was significantly higher in ulcerative colitis patients than controls. Substantially fewer templates came from two patients' blood samples.

Sequencing was done on a sample of blood. The source of this sequence is a boy aged 10-17 years with moderate ulcerative colitis. The genes are TRBV29-1 and TRBJ2-7, with D perhaps being TRBD1 or TRBD2 (5 bases each). CDR3 coding DNA: TGCAGCGTGAGGCAAACCGGGACCCCCTACGAGCAGTACTTC. Its protein is CSVRQTGTPYEQYF.